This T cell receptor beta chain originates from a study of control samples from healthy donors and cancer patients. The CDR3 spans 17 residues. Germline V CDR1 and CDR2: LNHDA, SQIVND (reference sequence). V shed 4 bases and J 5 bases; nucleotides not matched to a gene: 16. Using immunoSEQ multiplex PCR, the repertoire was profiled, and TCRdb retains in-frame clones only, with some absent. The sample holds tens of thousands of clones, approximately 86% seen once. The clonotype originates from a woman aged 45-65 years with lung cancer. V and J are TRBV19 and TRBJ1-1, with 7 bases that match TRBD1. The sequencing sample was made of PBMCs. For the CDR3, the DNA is TGTGCCAGTAGTAAGAGCGGAACAGGGGTGTTTCGGACTGAAGCTTTCTTT. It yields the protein CASSKSGTGVFRTEAFF.